The clone carrying this T cell receptor beta chain occurred a few times. Its antigen is unknown. Stated time point: around eleven months of natalizumab therapy. Longitudinal control samples came from natalizumab-treated multiple sclerosis patients without PML. The record originates from a study of multiple sclerosis patients with progressive multifocal leukoencephalopathy. Findings of the study overall: Clones expanded at PML were already present before and during natalizumab.

V was pared by 2 bases and J by 6 bases, with 21 bases of the junction left unmatched. The CDR3 is 20 residues long. Germline V gene data show CDR1 as SGHRS and CDR2 as YFSETQ. Some clones are missing from TCRdb's copy, which holds only in-frame ones; the method was immunoSEQ multiplex PCR. The sample records about 30,000 clones, 90% being singletons. The sample here was PBMCs, taken from a patient treated with natalizumab. The clonotype comes from a human donor with multiple sclerosis. The gene calls are TRBV5-1 and TRBJ1-1; 11 bases fit TRBD1. The CDR3 DNA reads as TGCGCCAGCAGCTTAGGGACAGGGGGTTTCATCCTCAAAAGCGACGCTGAAGCTTTCTTT. It codes for CASSLGTGGFILKSDAEAFF.